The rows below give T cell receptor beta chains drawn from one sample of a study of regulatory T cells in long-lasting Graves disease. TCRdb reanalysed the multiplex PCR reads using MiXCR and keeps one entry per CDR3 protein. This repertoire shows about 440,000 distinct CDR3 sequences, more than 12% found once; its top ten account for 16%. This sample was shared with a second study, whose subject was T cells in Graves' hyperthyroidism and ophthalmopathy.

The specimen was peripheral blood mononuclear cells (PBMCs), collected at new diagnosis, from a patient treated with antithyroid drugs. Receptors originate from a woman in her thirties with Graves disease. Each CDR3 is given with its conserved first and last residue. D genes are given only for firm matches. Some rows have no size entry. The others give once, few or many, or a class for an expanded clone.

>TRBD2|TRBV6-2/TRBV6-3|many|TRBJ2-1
TGTGCCAGCAGTTACCTAGCGGGAGTAAATGAGCAGTTCTTC
CASSYLAGVNEQFF
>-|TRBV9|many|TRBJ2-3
TGTGCCAGCAGCCCTCAAGACCGAGATACGCAGTATTTT
CASSPQDRDTQYF
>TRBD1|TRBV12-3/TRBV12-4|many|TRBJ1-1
TGTGCCAGCAGTTCCAGGGGGCGCATCACTGAAGCTTTCTTT
CASSSRGRITEAFF
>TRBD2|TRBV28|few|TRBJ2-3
TGTGCCAGCAGTGGAATAACGGCGGGAGCTGGTGGGACGCAGTATTTT
CASSGITAGAGGTQYF
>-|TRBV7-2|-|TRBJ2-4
TGTGCCAGCAGGTGGGGGGGCACCACGGCCAAAAACATTCAGTACTTC
CASRWGGTTAKNIQYF
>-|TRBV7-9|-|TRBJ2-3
TGTGCCAGCAGCCTTGTTACGCAGTATTTT
CASSLVTQYF
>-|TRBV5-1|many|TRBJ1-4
TGCGCCAGCAGCTTGGGCCCGGGCACCGTGAATGAAAAACTGTTTTTT
CASSLGPGTVNEKLFF
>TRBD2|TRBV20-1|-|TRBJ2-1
TGCAGTGCTAATTCCGGGACTACACATTTGGTCCTCTACAATGAGCAGTTCTTC
CSANSGTTHLVLYNEQFF
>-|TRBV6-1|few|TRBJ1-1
TGTGCCAGCAGTGCAAGACAGGTGAACACTGAAGCTTTCTTT
CASSARQVNTEAFF
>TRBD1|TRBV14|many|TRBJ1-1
TGTGCCAGCAGCCAAGATTTCGACAGGGTGTACGCTGAAGCTTTCTTT
CASSQDFDRVYAEAFF
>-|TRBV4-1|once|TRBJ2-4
TGCGCCAGCAGCCAAGATTTCGGGGGCATTCAGTACTTC
CASSQDFGGIQYF
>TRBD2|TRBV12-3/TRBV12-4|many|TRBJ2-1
TGTGCCAGCAGCACTAGCGGAGTTTACAATGAGCAGTTCTTC
CASSTSGVYNEQFF
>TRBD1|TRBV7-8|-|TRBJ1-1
TGTGCCAGCAGCTTCTCGCAGGGGGCTCTTGACAGAGGGAACACTGAAGCTTTCTTT
CASSFSQGALDRGNTEAFF
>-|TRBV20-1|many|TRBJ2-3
TGCAGTGCTAGGGAACTAGGATGGGGCACAGATACGCAGTATTTT
CSARELGWGTDTQYF
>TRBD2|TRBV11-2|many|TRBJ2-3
TGTGCCAGCAGCTCTGTCTCTCTAGCGGGGAGCACAGATACGCAGTATTTT
CASSSVSLAGSTDTQYF
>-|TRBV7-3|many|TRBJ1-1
TGTGCCAGCAGCCCCAGCAACGACAACACTGAAGCTTTCTTT
CASSPSNDNTEAFF
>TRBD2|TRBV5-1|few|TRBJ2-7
TGCGCCAGCAGCTTGATAGCGGGAGGGTACGAGCAGTACTTC
CASSLIAGGYEQYF
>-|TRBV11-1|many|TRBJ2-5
TGTGCCAGCAGCTCAGATCAAGGACCTAAAGAGACCCAGTACTTC
CASSSDQGPKETQYF
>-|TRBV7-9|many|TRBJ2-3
TGTGCCAGCAGCGAAGGGCGACTAGGTGGTGTCGCAGATACGCAGTATTTT
CASSEGRLGGVADTQYF
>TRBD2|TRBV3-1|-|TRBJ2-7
TGTGCCAGCAGCCTGGGACTAGCGGGAGGGCCTCTCTACGAGCAGTACTTC
CASSLGLAGGPLYEQYF
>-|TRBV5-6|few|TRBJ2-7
TGTGCCAGCAGCTCGACACGAAGCTCCTACGAGCAGTACTTC
CASSSTRSSYEQYF
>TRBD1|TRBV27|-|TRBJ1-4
TGTGCCAGCAGTGCGCGGACAGGGCGGGGGAAACTGTTTTTT
CASSARTGRGKLFF
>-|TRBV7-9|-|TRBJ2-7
TGTGCCAGTAATACTGGGACGGAGTACGAGCAGTACTTC
CASNTGTEYEQYF
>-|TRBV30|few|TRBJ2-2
TGTGCCTGGAGTGTTTTGGGGAACACCGGGGAGCTGTTTTTT
CAWSVLGNTGELFF
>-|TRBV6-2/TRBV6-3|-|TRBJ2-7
TGTGCCAGCAGTGGAACCGGGACCTCCTACGAGCAGTACTTC
CASSGTGTSYEQYF
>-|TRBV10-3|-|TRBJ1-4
TGTGCCATCAGTGAGTCTGCTGGTGAAAAACTGTTTTTT
CAISESAGEKLFF
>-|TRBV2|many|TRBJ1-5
TGTGCCAGCAGTGAAGGGAGGGGGTTAACTCATCAGCCCCAGCATTTT
CASSEGRGLTHQPQHF
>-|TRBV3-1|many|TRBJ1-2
TGTGCCAGCAGCCAATCAGTGAACTATGGCTACACCTTC
CASSQSVNYGYTF
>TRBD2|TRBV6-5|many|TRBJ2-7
TGTGCCAGCAGTTACTCGACTAGCGGCGCCTACGAGCAGTACTTC
CASSYSTSGAYEQYF
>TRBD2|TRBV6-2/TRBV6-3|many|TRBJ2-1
TGTGCCAGCAGTTACTGGCTAGCGGGAGCTGGTGGGCGACTTGAGCAGTTCTTC
CASSYWLAGAGGRLEQFF
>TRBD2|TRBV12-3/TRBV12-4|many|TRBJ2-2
TGTGCCAGCAGTTTAGGCGGGAGCGGCACCGGGGAGCTGTTTTTT
CASSLGGSGTGELFF
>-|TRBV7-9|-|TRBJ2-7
TGTGCCAGCAGCCGGGAGCCAACCTACGAGCAGTACTTC
CASSREPTYEQYF
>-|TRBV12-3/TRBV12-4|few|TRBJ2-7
TGTGCCAGCAGAGAAACAGGATCCTACGAGCAGTACTTC
CASRETGSYEQYF
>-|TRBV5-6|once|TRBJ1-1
TGTGCCAGCAGCTTGTTGGGAAGGGACGGCACTGAAGCTTTCTTT
CASSLLGRDGTEAFF
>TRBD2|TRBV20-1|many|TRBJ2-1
TGCAGTGCAACGCTCGGGAGGGCTTCTGGAAATGAGCAGTTCTTC
CSATLGRASGNEQFF
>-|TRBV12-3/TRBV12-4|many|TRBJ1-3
TGTGCCAGCAGTTTGGTGGTCGGAAACACCATATATTTT
CASSLVVGNTIYF
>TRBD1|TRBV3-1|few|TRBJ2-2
TGTGCCAGCAGTCGTGACAGGGGGGCTTTGGCCGGGGAGCTGTTTTTT
CASSRDRGALAGELFF
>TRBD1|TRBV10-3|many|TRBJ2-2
TGTGCCATCAGTGGGCGGACAGTCGACAGGGGCACCGGGGAGCTGTTTTTT
CAISGRTVDRGTGELFF
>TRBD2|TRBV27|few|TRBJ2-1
TGTGCCAGCAGTTTATATTTAGGTTGGGCGGGAGGCCCGGACAATGAGCAGTTCTTC
CASSLYLGWAGGPDNEQFF
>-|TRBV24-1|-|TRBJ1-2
TGTGCCCCCCCCGAGGGTAGCAAGGAGGGCTACACCTTC
CAPPEGSKEGYTF
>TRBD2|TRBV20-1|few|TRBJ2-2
TGCAGTGCTAGAGGTTCGTCTAGCGGGTCGAACACCGGGGAGCTGTTTTTT
CSARGSSSGSNTGELFF
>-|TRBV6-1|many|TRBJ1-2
TGTGCCAGCAGTGAACCGGCAGGGCGGGATTTTGGCTACACCTTC
CASSEPAGRDFGYTF
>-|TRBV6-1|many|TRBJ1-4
TGTGCCAGCAGTCCCCGGGGAGGGGATGAAAAACTGTTTTTT
CASSPRGGDEKLFF
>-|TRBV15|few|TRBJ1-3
TGTGCCACCAGCAGTAGGATGGTTGGAAACACCATATATTTT
CATSSRMVGNTIYF
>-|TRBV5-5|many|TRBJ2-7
TGTGCCAGCAGCTTGGGGGGTCACGAGCAGTACTTC
CASSLGGHEQYF
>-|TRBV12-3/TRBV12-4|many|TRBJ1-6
TGTGCCAGCAGTCCGGCCGGGAACTATAATTCACCCCTCCACTTT
CASSPAGNYNSPLHF